This entry lists 30 T cell receptor beta chains sequenced from one sample in a study of cytomegalovirus exposure and HLA in healthy donors. The PCR contained 60 Vbeta and 13 Jbeta primers. TCRdb's table, derived via immunoSEQ multiplex PCR, lists solely in-frame clones and lacks some. This table lists 110,000 to 150,000 clones. Sequencing was carried out using PBMCs. The origin of the receptors is a woman between 18 and 30 years old in good health and CMV-seronegative.

The chain recombines TRBV27 with TRBJ2-1, with 9 bases identical to TRBD2. V lost 6 bases to trimming and J lost 14 bases; unmatched junction nucleotides: 8. The CDR3 is 12 residues long. Germline CDR1 and CDR2: MNHEY and SMNVEV (reference sequence). CDR3 sequence reads: CASSSGRQQEFF. The DNA of the CDR3 is TGTGCCAGCAGCAGCGGGAGGCAACAAGAGTTCTTC.

This chain uses TRBV27 with TRBJ1-2, with D unclear. CDR1 MNHEY and CDR2 SMNVEV come from the germline V gene (reference sequence). This CDR3 has 12 residues. Deletions cut 8 bases from V and 1 base from J, with 8 bases between. Written as DNA, the CDR3 is TGTGCCAGCGGAGGGAGTAACTATGGCTACACCTTC. Its translation: CASGGSNYGYTF.

The chain carries TRBV25-1 and TRBJ2-6, with 8 bases identical to TRBD1. Germline V CDR1 and CDR2: MGHDK, SYGVNS. The J segment lost 0 bases and the V segment lost 4 bases, leaving 8 bases of the junction unmatched. CDR3 length: 18 amino acids. The CDR3 coding sequence is TGTGCCAGCAGTGCGTCGACAGGGGCCAGCTCTGGGGCCAACGTCCTGACTTTC. Protein sequence: CASSASTGASSGANVLTF.

The V and J genes are TRBV30 and TRBJ2-1, with D possibly TRBD2 on 7 matching bases. Germline V gene data show CDR1 as GTSNPN and CDR2 as SVGIG (reference sequence). The CDR3 is made up of 14 amino acids. The germline V and J ends were trimmed by 1 base and 8 bases, with 15 bases remaining between them. The CDR3 DNA is TGTGCCTGGAGTGGGGGGGGCAGGGTGGATGAGCAGTTCTTC. Its translation: CAWSGGGRVDEQFF.

The chain uses TRBV7-2 and TRBJ2-5; no reliable D call. Germline V gives CDR1 SGHTA, CDR2 FQGNSA. CDR3 size: 15 residues. The V gene lost 1 base and the J gene lost 5 bases, with 14 bases spanning the gap. The CDR3, as DNA: TGTGCCAGCAGCTTAGGGGCAGGCAAGATGGAGACCCAGTACTTC. Translation: CASSLGAGKMETQYF. Full variable domain (missing parts from reference TRBV7-2 and TRBJ2-5): GAGVSQSPSNKVTEKGKDVELRCDPISGHTALYWYRQSLGQGLEFLIYFQGNSAPDKSGLPSDRFSAERTGGSVSTLTIQRTQQEDSAVYLCASSLGAGKMETQYFGPGTRLLVL.

The rearrangement joins TRBV7-2 to TRBJ1-5; a possible D gene is TRBD1 (5 bases). The CDR3 is made up of 13 amino acids. CDR1 is SGHTA, CDR2 FQGNSA, per germline. V shed 5 bases and J shed 8 bases, with 13 bases lying between them. The CDR3 sequence: CASSTAGPEPQHF. The DNA for the CDR3 is TGTGCCAGCAGCACCGCGGGGCCGGAGCCCCAGCATTTT.

The chain recombines TRBV5-1 with TRBJ1-5; D is possibly TRBD1 (6 bases). The V gene lost 3 bases and the J gene lost 1 base, with 11 bases spanning the gap. There are 15 residues in the CDR3. Germline CDR1 and CDR2: SGHRS and YFSETQ. This CDR3 is CASSSGETSNQPQHF. Here the CDR3 DNA reads TGCGCCAGCAGCTCAGGGGAAACCAGCAATCAGCCCCAGCATTTT.

The V and J genes are TRBV4-3 and TRBJ2-2; D is unclear. This CDR3 spans 16 amino acids. CDR1 LGHNA and CDR2 YSLEER come from the germline V gene. Trimming cost V 4 bases and J 0 bases, with 12 bases left between them. Here the CDR3 reads CASSPYSTTNTGELFF. The DNA of the CDR3 is TGCGCCAGCAGCCCCTACAGTACAACGAACACCGGGGAGCTGTTTTTT.

The chain employs TRBV6-6 and TRBJ2-7, with TRBD1 matching 9 bases. Germline CDR1 and CDR2: MNHNY and SVGAGI (reference sequence). This CDR3 spans 13 amino acids. V gave up 4 bases and J gave up 7 bases; unmatched junction bases: 5. This chain's CDR3 is CASSLQGAQEQYV. CDR3 DNA sequence: TGTGCCAGCAGTTTACAGGGGGCTCAAGAGCAGTACGTC.

The rearrangement links TRBV7-9 to TRBJ1-1; D remains ambiguous. The germline V and J ends were trimmed by 4 bases and 1 base, with 13 bases remaining between them. Germline-derived CDR1 and CDR2 are SEHNR and FQNEAQ (reference sequence). The CDR3 runs 15 residues. The CDR3 sequence is CASSSIGSSNTEAFF. The CDR3 bases are TGTGCCAGCAGCTCAATCGGTTCCTCGAACACTGAAGCTTTCTTT.

The V and J genes are TRBV5-6 and TRBJ1-6; D remains ambiguous. Between the trimmed V and J ends, which lost 0 bases and 10 bases, there was a span of 11 bases. Per the germline V gene, CDR1 is SGHDT and CDR2 is YYEEEE. There are 14 residues in the CDR3. The CDR3 here is CASSLGRVGSPLHF. The CDR3 nucleotides read TGTGCCAGCAGCTTGGGGAGGGTAGGATCACCCCTCCACTTT.

CDR3 DNA: TGTGCCAGCAGTACTAGCGGGACACACTACGAGCAGTACTTC. Translating gives CASSTSGTHYEQYF. The chain employs TRBV7-9 and TRBJ2-7, with 10 bases that match TRBD2. CDR3 size: 14 residues. V gave up 6 bases and J gave up 3 bases; unmatched junction bases: 5. Looked up from germline, CDR1 is SEHNR and CDR2 is FQNEAQ (reference sequence).

The chain carries TRBV6-1 and TRBJ2-5, with 10 bases lining up with TRBD2. Trimming took 4 bases from V and 1 from J; bases not matched to a gene: 3. The germline gives CDR1 MNHNS, CDR2 SASEGT. There are 15 residues in the CDR3. The CDR3 loop reads CASSGRTSGQETQYF. The CDR3 DNA reads as TGTGCCAGCAGTGGACGGACTAGCGGCCAAGAGACCCAGTACTTC.

The chain joins TRBV4-3 to TRBJ1-1; 10 bases fit TRBD1. The CDR3 is 17 amino acids. Trimming at V came to 1 base and at J to 7 bases, leaving 12 bases not matched to a gene. CDR1 and CDR2 (germline): LGHNA, YSLEER. The CDR3 DNA follows: TGCGCCAGCAGCCAAGCCACGGGACAGGGGAAAAGGGGTGAAGCTTTCTTT. Protein sequence: CASSQATGQGKRGEAFF.

The chain uses TRBV5-1 and TRBJ1-3; no definite D call. The V and J ends lost 0 bases and 0 bases respectively, with 10 bases between them. This CDR3 is built from 16 residues. Per the germline V gene, CDR1 is SGHRS and CDR2 is YFSETQ. CDR3 coding DNA: TGCGCCAGCAGCTTGGACCCCCCCGGCTCTGGAAACACCATATATTTT. Protein sequence: CASSLDPPGSGNTIYF.

The rearrangement uses TRBV4-1 and TRBJ2-3, with D possibly matching TRBD1 (5 bases). Deletions cut 4 bases from V and 4 bases from J, with 18 bases between. Per the germline V gene, CDR1 is MGHRA and CDR2 is YSYEKL. The CDR3 length is 16 residues. This chain's CDR3 is CASSLSLGPSPDTQYF. CDR3 coding DNA: TGCGCCAGCAGCCTCTCCTTGGGGCCCAGCCCAGATACGCAGTATTTT.

J is TRBJ2-5 and V is TRBV6-5; 11 nucleotides line up with TRBD2. The J call could be wrong; TRBJ2-7 is a better fit for the DNA end. The CDR3 length is 15 residues. Germline lookup yields CDR1 MNHEY and CDR2 SVGAGI. This CDR3 is CASTPSGGPHYEQYF. The CDR3 bases are TGTGCCAGCACCCCTAGCGGGGGGCCCCACTACGAGCAGTACTTC.

The genes are TRBV27 and TRBJ1-2; 9 positions agree with TRBD1. With V trimmed by 4 bases and J by 7 bases, 7 bases remained unmatched. This CDR3 comprises 14 residues. The germline V gene encodes CDR1 MNHEY and CDR2 SMNVEV (reference sequence). The CDR3 nucleotides read TGTGCCAGCAGTTATGAGGGGACAGGGTTTGGCTACACCTTC. Protein product: CASSYEGTGFGYTF.

The J gene is TRBJ2-7, the V gene TRBV19, with TRBD1 matching over 7 bases. J was trimmed by 3 bases and V by 6 bases; bases with no gene match: 11. This CDR3 has 15 residues. Germline V gives CDR1 LNHDA, CDR2 SQIVND (reference sequence). CDR3 region: CASRDSGTDFYEQYF. Written as DNA, the CDR3 is TGTGCCAGTAGGGATTCCGGGACAGATTTCTACGAGCAGTACTTC.

The gene calls are TRBV28 and TRBJ2-7; a possible D gene is TRBD2 (5 bases). This CDR3 contains 15 residues. Germline V gene sequence: CDR1 MDHEN, CDR2 SYDVKM. V was pared by 3 bases and J by 9 bases, with 21 bases between. This CDR3 reads CASSLYGMESRGQYF. The CDR3 coding sequence is TGTGCCAGCAGTTTGTACGGGATGGAGTCGAGAGGGCAGTACTTC. The full variable domain, its missing parts supplied by reference TRBV28 and TRBJ2-7, is DVKVTQSSRYLVKRTGEKVFLECVQDMDHENMFWYRQDPGLGLRLIYFSYDVKMKEKGDIPEGYSVSREKKERFSLILESASTNQTSMYLCASSLYGMESRGQYFGPGTRLTVT.

V is TRBV6-5 and J is TRBJ1-2; TRBD1 might be the D (6 bases). This CDR3 comprises 12 residues. V dropped 2 bases and J dropped 7 bases, with 8 bases sitting between them. Germline V gene sequence: CDR1 MNHEY, CDR2 SVGAGI. Here the CDR3 reads CASSYRGTGYTF. The CDR3 region has the DNA TGTGCCAGCAGTTACAGGGGGACTGGCTACACCTTC.

This chain joins TRBV18 and TRBJ2-6; no definite D call. This CDR3 spans 18 amino acids. Germline assignment: CDR1 KGHSH and CDR2 LQKENI. Trimming took 2 bases from V and 0 from J, leaving 14 bases between them. CDR3 DNA sequence: TGTGCCAGCTCACCATTTCCAGGTTCCCACTCTGGGGCCAACGTCCTGACTTTC. This codes for CASSPFPGSHSGANVLTF. Looking up the rest from reference TRBV18 and TRBJ2-6 gives the full variable domain: NAGVMQNPRHLVRRRGQEARLRCSPMKGHSHVYWYRQLPEEGLKFMVYLQKENIIDESGMPKERFSAEFPKEGPSILRIQQVVRGDSAAYFCASSPFPGSHSGANVLTFGAGSRLTVL.

V is TRBV18 and J is TRBJ2-1; 14 bases are a match to TRBD2. J gave up 0 bases and V 3 bases, and 7 bases lay outside the gene matches. The CDR3 is made up of 19 amino acids. Per germline, CDR1 KGHSH and CDR2 LQKENI. CDR3 DNA: TGTGCCAGCTCACCGGGACTAGCGGGGGAGGGGGACTCCTACAATGAGCAGTTCTTC. Protein: CASSPGLAGEGDSYNEQFF.

The chain joins TRBV27 to TRBJ1-1, with D uncertain. V lost 7 bases and J lost 4, with 13 bases in between. The germline V gene encodes CDR1 MNHEY and CDR2 SMNVEV (reference sequence). CDR3 size: 13 residues. The CDR3 bases are TGTGCCAGCACCACGTCGGGTGGCACTGAAGCTTTCTTT. Amino acid sequence: CASTTSGGTEAFF.

The chain links TRBV5-1 to TRBJ2-5, with D possibly matching TRBD1 (6 bases). V shed 0 bases and J shed 2 bases, with 11 bases lying between them. This CDR3 has 15 residues. Germline CDR1 reads SGHRS; CDR2 reads YFSETQ. This CDR3 reads CASSLVGDTQETQYF. The CDR3 DNA reads as TGCGCCAGCAGCTTGGTAGGGGACACGCAAGAGACCCAGTACTTC.

V and J are TRBV5-4 and TRBJ2-1; the D gene is possibly TRBD1 (5 bases). V lost 5 bases and J lost 10, with 13 bases in between. The CDR3 length is 12 residues. Germline V gene sequence: CDR1 SGHNT, CDR2 YYREEE (reference sequence). CDR3 DNA: TGTGCCAGCAGTACTCACAGGCAGGAGCAGTTCTTC. Protein: CASSTHRQEQFF.

This rearrangement joins TRBV19 to TRBJ2-7, with 8 positions matching TRBD1. The V and J ends lost 6 bases and 0 bases, in that order; junction bases with no gene match: 4. The CDR3 runs 14 residues. Germline CDR1 and CDR2: LNHDA and SQIVND (reference sequence). The CDR3 protein is CASRGRGPSYEQYV. The DNA for the CDR3 is TGTGCCAGTAGAGGCAGGGGGCCCTCCTACGAGCAGTACGTC.

The rearrangement joins TRBV27 to TRBJ1-5, with TRBD1 as a possible D gene (5 bases). Trimming removed 0 bases at V and 3 bases at J, with 9 bases between. This CDR3 has 15 amino acids. CDR1 and CDR2 from the germline V gene are MNHEY and SMNVEV (reference sequence). The CDR3 spells CASSLSQGFNQPQHF. CDR3 coding DNA: TGTGCCAGCAGTTTATCCCAGGGCTTCAATCAGCCCCAGCATTTT.

The V call is TRBV19, the J call TRBJ2-1; 12 positions agree with TRBD2. Germline V lookup: CDR1 LNHDA, CDR2 SQIVND (reference sequence). The trim removed 6 bases at V and 4 bases at J, leaving 7 bases unmatched. The CDR3 consists of 16 residues. The CDR3 sequence is CASSKTTSGRYNEQFF. The CDR3 region has the DNA TGTGCCAGTAGCAAAACGACTAGCGGGAGATACAATGAGCAGTTCTTC. The full variable domain, its missing parts supplied by reference TRBV19 and TRBJ2-1, is DGGITQSPKYLFRKEGQNVTLSCEQNLNHDAMYWYRQDPGQGLRLIYYSQIVNDFQKGDIAEGYSVSREKKESFPLTVTSAQKNPTAFYLCASSKTTSGRYNEQFFGPGTRLTVL.

V gene TRBV18 combines with J gene TRBJ1-1; no firm D call. The CDR3 loop spans 15 amino acids. V shed 2 bases and J shed 1 base, with 11 bases lying between them. Germline lookup yields CDR1 KGHSH and CDR2 LQKENI. DNA for the CDR3: TGTGCCAGCTCACCAGTTTCAGGAGGGAACACTGAAGCTTTCTTT. It codes for CASSPVSGGNTEAFF.